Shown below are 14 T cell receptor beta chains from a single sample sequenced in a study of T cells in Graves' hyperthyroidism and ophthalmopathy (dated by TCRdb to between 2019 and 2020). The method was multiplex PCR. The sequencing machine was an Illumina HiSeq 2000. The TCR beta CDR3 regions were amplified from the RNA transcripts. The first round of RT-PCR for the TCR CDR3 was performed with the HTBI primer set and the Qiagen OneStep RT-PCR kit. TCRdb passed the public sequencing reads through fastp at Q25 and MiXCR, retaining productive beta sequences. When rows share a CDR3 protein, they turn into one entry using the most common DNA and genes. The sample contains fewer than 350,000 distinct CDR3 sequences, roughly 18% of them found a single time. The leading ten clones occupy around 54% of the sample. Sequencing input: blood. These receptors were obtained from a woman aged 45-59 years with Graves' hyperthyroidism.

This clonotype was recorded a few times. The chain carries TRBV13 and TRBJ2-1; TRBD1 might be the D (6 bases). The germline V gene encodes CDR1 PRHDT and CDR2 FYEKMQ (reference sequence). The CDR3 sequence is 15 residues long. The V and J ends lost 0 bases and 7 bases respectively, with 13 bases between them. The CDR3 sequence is CASSLGQGLANEQFF. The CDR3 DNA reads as TGTGCCAGCAGCTTAGGACAGGGCTTAGCGAATGAGCAGTTCTTC.

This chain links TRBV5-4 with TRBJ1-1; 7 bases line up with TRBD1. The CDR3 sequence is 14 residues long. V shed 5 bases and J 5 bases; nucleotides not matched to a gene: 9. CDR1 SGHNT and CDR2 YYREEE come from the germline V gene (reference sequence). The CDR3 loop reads CASRNGQVETEAFF. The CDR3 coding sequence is TGTGCCAGCAGAAATGGACAGGTTGAAACTGAAGCTTTCTTT.

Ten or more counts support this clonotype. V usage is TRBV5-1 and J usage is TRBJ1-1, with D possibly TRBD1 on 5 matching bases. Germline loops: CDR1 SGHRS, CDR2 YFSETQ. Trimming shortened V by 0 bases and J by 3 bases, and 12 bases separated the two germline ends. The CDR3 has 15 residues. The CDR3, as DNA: TGCGCCAGCAGCTTGGTAGACCTAGGGGACACTGAAGCTTTCTTT. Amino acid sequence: CASSLVDLGDTEAFF. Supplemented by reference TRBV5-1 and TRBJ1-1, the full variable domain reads KAGVTQTPRYLIKTRGQQVTLSCSPISGHRSVSWYQQTPGQGLQFLFEYFSETQRNKGNFPGRFSGRQFSNSRSEMNVSTLELGDSALYLCASSLVDLGDTEAFFGQGTRLTVV.

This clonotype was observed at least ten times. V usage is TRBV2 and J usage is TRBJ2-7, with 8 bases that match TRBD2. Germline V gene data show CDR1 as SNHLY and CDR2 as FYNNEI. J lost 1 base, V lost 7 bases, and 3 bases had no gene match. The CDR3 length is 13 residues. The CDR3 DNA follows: TGTGCCAGCAAGCGGGGGCAGTCCTACGAGCAGTACGTC. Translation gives CASKRGQSYEQYV.

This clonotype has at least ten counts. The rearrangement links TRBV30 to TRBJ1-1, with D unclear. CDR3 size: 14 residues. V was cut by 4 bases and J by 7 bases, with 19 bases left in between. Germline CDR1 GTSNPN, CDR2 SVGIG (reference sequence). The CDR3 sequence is CAWTPRPGEGEAFF. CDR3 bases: TGTGCCTGGACCCCACGCCCAGGAGAGGGTGAAGCTTTCTTT. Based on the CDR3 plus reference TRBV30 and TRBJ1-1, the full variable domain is SQTIHQWPATLVQPVGSPLSLECTVEGTSNPNLYWYRQAAGRGLQLLFYSVGIGQISSEVPQNLSASRPQDRQFILSSKKLLLSDSGFYLCAWTPRPGEGEAFFGQGTRLTVV.

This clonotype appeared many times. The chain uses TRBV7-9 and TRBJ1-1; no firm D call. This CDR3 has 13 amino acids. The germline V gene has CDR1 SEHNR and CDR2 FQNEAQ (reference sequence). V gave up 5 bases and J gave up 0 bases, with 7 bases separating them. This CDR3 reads CASSPSLNTEAFF. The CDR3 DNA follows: TGTGCCAGCAGCCCCAGCCTGAACACTGAAGCTTTCTTT.

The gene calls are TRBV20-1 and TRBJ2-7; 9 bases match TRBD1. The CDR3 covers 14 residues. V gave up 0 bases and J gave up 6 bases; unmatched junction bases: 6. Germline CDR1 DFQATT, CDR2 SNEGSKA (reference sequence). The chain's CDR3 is CSAREWDRESEQYF. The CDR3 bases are TGCAGTGCTAGAGAATGGGACAGGGAATCCGAGCAGTACTTC.

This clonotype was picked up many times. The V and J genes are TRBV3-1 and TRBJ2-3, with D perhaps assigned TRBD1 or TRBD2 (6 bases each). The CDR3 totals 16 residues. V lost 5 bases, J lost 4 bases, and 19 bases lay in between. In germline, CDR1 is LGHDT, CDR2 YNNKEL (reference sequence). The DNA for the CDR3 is TGTGCCAGCAGCACAGGGAAGCGGGTCGTTCCAGATACGCAGTATTTT. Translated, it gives CASSTGKRVVPDTQYF.

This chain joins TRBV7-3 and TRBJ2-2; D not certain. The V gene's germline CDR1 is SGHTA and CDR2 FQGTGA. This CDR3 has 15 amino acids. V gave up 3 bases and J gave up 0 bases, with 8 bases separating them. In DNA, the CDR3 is TGTGCCAGCAGCTTGGGCCGGACGAACACCGGGGAGCTGTTTTTT. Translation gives CASSLGRTNTGELFF.

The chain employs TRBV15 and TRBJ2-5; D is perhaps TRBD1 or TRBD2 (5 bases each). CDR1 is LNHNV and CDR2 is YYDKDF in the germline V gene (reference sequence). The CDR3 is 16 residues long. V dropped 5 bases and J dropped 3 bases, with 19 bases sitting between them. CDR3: CATSGKRRGEKETQYF. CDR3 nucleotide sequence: TGTGCCACCAGCGGGAAGAGAAGGGGAGAGAAAGAGACCCAGTACTTC.

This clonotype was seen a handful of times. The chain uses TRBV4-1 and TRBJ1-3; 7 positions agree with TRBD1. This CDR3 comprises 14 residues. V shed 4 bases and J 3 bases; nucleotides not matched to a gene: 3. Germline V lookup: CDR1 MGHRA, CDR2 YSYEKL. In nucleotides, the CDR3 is TGCGCCAGCAGCCGACAGGGAAATGGAAACACCATATATTTT. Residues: CASSRQGNGNTIYF.

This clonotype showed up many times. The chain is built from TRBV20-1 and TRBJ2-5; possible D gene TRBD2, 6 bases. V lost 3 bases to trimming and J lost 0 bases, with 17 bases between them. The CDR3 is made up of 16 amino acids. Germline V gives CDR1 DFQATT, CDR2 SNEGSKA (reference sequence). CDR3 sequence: CSASSGPSSDQETQYF. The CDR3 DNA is TGCAGTGCTAGTTCAGGCCCCTCTAGCGACCAAGAGACCCAGTACTTC.

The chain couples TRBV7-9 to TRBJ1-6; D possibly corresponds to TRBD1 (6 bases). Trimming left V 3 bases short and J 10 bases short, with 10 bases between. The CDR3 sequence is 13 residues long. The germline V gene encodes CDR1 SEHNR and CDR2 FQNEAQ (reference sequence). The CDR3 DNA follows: TGTGCCAGCAGCTTCCCAGGGGAATCACCCCTCCACTTT. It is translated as CASSFPGESPLHF.

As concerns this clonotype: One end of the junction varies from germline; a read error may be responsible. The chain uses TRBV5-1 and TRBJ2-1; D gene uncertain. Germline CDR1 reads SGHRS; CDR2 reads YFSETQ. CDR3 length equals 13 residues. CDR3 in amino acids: CASSLGSPDEQFF. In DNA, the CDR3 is TGTGCCAGCAGCTTGGGTAGTCCCGATGAGCAGTTCTTC.